This T cell receptor beta chain was captured by sequencing in a study of blood T cell repertoires in COVID-19. The wider study: The study drew acute and convalescent COVID-19 samples from the United States, Italy and Spain.

Produced via immunoSEQ multiplex PCR; TCRdb's table is partial and in-frame only. The table includes tens of thousands of clones, approximately 90% detected once. Sample: peripheral blood. This receptor was taken from a man aged 50 to 59 with active COVID-19.

The CDR3 is CASSLARSTGRSNQPQHF. CDR3 coding DNA: TGTGCCAGCAGTTTGGCGCGTTCGACAGGAAGGAGTAATCAGCCCCAGCATTTT. This rearrangement joins TRBV27 to TRBJ1-5, with D perhaps matching TRBD1 (6 bases). Per the germline V gene, CDR1 is MNHEY and CDR2 is SMNVEV (reference sequence). V was cut by 3 bases and J by 4 bases, with 22 bases left in between. The CDR3 has 18 amino acids.